Described below is a single T cell receptor (beta chain) sequence and its context. The entry originates in a study of blood T cell repertoires in COVID-19. On the study more broadly: Whether acute or convalescent, the COVID-19 samples came from the United States, Italy and Spain. The cDNA or gDNA used as material had been derived from T cells, B-cell-depleted T cells, or PBMCs.

V was shortened by 0 bases and J by 6 bases, with 16 bases between the two germline ends. CDR1 and CDR2 (germline): MGHRA, YSYEKL. The CDR3 covers 16 residues. Per the study methods: Estimated nucleated cell counts came from reference gene primer amplification. Clones were sequenced by immunoSEQ multiplex PCR, and TCRdb holds only the in-frame ones, with some missing. V, J and clone size reflect that table, while D and trimming were determined from the DNA. Of roughly 140,000 clones listed, around four fifths were seen once; the top ten hold roughly 2.9%. The J gene is TRBJ2-3, the V gene TRBV4-1; D is unclear. The sequence was obtained from a woman in her forties with active or convalescent COVID-19. The sample comprised peripheral blood. Written as DNA, the CDR3 is TGCGCCAGCAGCCAAGATCCCAACCCGGGTTCCGATACGCAGTATTTT. Protein sequence: CASSQDPNPGSDTQYF.